The text below deals with one T cell receptor beta chain. Germline V CDR1 and CDR2: GTSNPN, SVGIG (reference sequence). V shed 1 base and J shed 0 bases, with 10 bases lying between them. This CDR3 region has 14 residues. This specimen comes from a study of blood T cell repertoires in COVID-19. Study-level information: Samples taken during acute and convalescent COVID-19 were collected in the United States, Italy and Spain. Sources were T cells, B-cell-depleted T cells, or PBMCs; the material itself was cDNA or gDNA.

Authors' methods: Reference gene primer amplification yielded estimated nucleated cell counts. TCRdb's copy holds only in-frame clones and misses some; the assay was immunoSEQ multiplex PCR. The V and J calls and clone size are taken from that table; D and trimming were inferred from the DNA. The sample lists about 90,000 clones, approximately 77% occurring once. Sequencing was carried out using peripheral blood. The J gene is TRBJ2-7, the V gene TRBV30, with D unresolved. This receptor was identified in a woman of 80 years or more with acute or convalescent COVID-19. CDR3 nucleotide sequence: TGTGCCTGGAGTGACAGCCCCAACTCCTACGAGCAGTACTTC. Its protein product is CAWSDSPNSYEQYF.